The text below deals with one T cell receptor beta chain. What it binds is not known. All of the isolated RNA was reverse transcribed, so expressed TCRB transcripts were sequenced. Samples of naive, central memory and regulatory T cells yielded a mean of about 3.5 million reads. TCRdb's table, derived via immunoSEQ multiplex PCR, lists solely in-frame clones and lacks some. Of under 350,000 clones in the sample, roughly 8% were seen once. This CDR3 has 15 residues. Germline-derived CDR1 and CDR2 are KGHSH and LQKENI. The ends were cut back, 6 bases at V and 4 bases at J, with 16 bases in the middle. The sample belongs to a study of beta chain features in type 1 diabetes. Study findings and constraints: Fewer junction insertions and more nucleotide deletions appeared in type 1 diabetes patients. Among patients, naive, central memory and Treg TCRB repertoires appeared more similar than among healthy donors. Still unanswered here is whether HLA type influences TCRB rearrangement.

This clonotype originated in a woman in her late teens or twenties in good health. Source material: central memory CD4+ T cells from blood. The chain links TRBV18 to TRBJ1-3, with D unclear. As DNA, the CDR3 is TGTGCCAGCTCGGACGCCCTACATCTCGGAAACACCATATATTTT. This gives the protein CASSDALHLGNTIYF.